Listed below are T cell receptor beta chains from one sample, sequenced in a study of T cell clones after liver transplantation. Assay used: immunoSEQ multiplex PCR; TCRdb lists only in-frame clones, some missing. Of 80,000 or so clones in the sample, roughly 85% were seen once. This material consisted of CD4+ T cells from blood, taken 45 to 46 months after liver transplant. Source of these receptors: a human patient who received a liver transplant. The graft donor may have given rise to some T cells. Each CDR3 is given with its conserved first and last residue. D genes are given only for firm matches. A clone size is listed for some rows: how often the clone was seen (once, few, many), or a class if it is expanded.

TRBV20-1	TRBJ1-1	few	NA	TGCAGTGCGTTTAAGCGTGAAGCTTTCTTT	CSAFKREAFF
TRBV5-1	TRBJ1-1	NA	NA	TGCGCCAGCAGCTTGTCCAGGGGGAACACTGAAGCTTTCTTT	CASSLSRGNTEAFF
TRBV5-1	TRBJ2-3	NA	TRBD2	TGCGCCAGCAGCGCGACTACGCGGGAGACAGATACGCAGTATTTT	CASSATTRETDTQYF
TRBV11-2	TRBJ2-1	NA	TRBD2	TGTGCCAGCAGCTTGGTTGGACTAGCGGGCCTTTACAATGAGCAGTTCTTC	CASSLVGLAGLYNEQFF
TRBV11-3	TRBJ2-2	NA	TRBD1	TGTGCCAGCAGCTTTAAAAGACAGGGATCCATCTTCACCGGGGAGCTGTTTTTT	CASSFKRQGSIFTGELFF
TRBV28	TRBJ1-5	NA	TRBD1	TGTGCCAGCAGTTCCTCTCGACAGGGGGCGCGGGATCAGCCCCAGCATTTT	CASSSSRQGARDQPQHF
TRBV5-1	TRBJ2-1	few	NA	TGCGCCAGCAGCGGCAATGAGCAGTTCTTC	CASSGNEQFF
TRBV5-1	TRBJ2-3	NA	TRBD2	TGCGCCAGCAGCCAAGGACTAGCACAGATGGATACGCAGTATTTT	CASSQGLAQMDTQYF
TRBV27	TRBJ2-2	NA	NA	TGTGCCAGCAGTTTAAGGGGAAGGAACACCGGGGAGCTGTTTTTT	CASSLRGRNTGELFF
TRBV28	TRBJ2-7	many	NA	TGTGCCAGCAGTTTATTCGACGGATGGTACTTC	CASSLFDGWYF
TRBV11-3	TRBJ2-5	NA	NA	TGTGCCAGCAGCTTAAAGGGGAGGGAGACCCAGTACTTC	CASSLKGRETQYF
TRBV6-1	TRBJ2-7	NA	NA	TGTGCCAGCAGTGAAGTAGGACTGGCCTACGAGCAGTACTTC	CASSEVGLAYEQYF
TRBV10-3	TRBJ1-1	few	NA	TGTGCCATCAGTGAGTCAGGGTTAGGGAACACTGAAGCTTTCTTT	CAISESGLGNTEAFF
TRBV7-2	TRBJ2-7	NA	NA	TGTGCCAGCAGCTTAGGATGGGGTTACGAGCAGTACTTC	CASSLGWGYEQYF
TRBV19	TRBJ2-2	NA	TRBD2	TGTGCCAGTAGTTTCAATGGACTAGCGGGAGGAAACACCGGGGAGCTGTTTTTT	CASSFNGLAGGNTGELFF
TRBV2	TRBJ1-5	NA	NA	TGTGCCAGCAGTGAAGCGGGGCATCTGCATTTT	CASSEAGHLHF